The source of this T cell receptor (beta chain) is a study of shared clonotypes between healthy human individuals. This clone showed up just once. Its antigen is undetermined. General study findings and limits: All-four-donor shared clonotypes had higher generation probabilities than non-shared clonotypes did. The represented genetic and exposure-history diversity was limited by the small number of donors. Clonotype sharing across a few donors was observed for 4% to 6.5% of naive CD4 clonotypes.

Generated by immunoSEQ multiplex PCR, the TCRdb table keeps only in-frame clones and is missing some. The sample has about 1.9 million clones; roughly 93% are singletons. This CDR3 is built from 10 residues. Germline V lookup: CDR1 MNHEY, CDR2 SVGAGI. V was clipped by 10 bases and J by 6 bases, with 9 bases between them. Selected positively for CCR7 and CD45RO-negative, naive CD8 cells excluded terminally differentiated effector memory CD45RA+ cells. The receptor comes from a man between 18 and 35 years old in good health. Some clones in this sample may be carry-over from other donors' samples. Sequenced sample: naive CD8+ T cells from PBMCs. The chain has TRBV6-5 and TRBJ1-1; D not certain. DNA of the CDR3: TGTGCCACCGGTAAAGCTGAAGCTTTCTTT. Encoded protein: CATGKAEAFF.